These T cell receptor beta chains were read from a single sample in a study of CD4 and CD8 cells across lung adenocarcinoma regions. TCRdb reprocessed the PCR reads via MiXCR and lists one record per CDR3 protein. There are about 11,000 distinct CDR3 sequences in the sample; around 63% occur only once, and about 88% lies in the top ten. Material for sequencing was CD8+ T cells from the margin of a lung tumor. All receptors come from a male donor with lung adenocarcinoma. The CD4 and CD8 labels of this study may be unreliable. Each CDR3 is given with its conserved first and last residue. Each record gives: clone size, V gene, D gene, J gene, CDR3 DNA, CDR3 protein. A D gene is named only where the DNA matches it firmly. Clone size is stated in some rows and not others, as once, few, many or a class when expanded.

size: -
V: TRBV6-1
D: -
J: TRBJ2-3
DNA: TGTGCGAGCAGCGTCTTGGGGGTGAGAGGGAAAGATACGCAGTATTTT
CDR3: CASSVLGVRGKDTQYF

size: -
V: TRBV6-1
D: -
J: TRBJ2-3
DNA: TGTGCCAGCACCCCTAGCACAGATACGCAGTATTTT
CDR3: CASTPSTDTQYF

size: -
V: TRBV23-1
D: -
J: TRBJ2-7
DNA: TGCGCCAGCAGTCAATCTGGCAAGGACGAGCAGTACTTC
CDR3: CASSQSGKDEQYF

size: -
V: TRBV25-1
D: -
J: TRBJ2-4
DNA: TGTGCCAGCAGGGGGCCGGGAGCCACAGACATGCAGTACTTC
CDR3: CASRGPGATDMQYF

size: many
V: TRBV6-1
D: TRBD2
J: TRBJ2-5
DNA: TGTGCCAGCTGGGGGAGGGGGACCCAGTACTTC
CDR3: CASWGRGTQYF

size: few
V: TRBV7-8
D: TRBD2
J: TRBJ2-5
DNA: TGTGCCAGCAGTCCCCAAGGATTAGCGGGGGGAGAGACCCAGTACTTC
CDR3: CASSPQGLAGGETQYF

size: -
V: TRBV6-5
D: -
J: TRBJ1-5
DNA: TGTGCCAGCAGTTACAGGGACAATCAGCCCCAGCATTTT
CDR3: CASSYRDNQPQHF

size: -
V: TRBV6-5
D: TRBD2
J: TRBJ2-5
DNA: TGTGCCAGCAGTTCCCCCGGGACTAGCGGAGAGACCCAGTACTTC
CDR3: CASSSPGTSGETQYF

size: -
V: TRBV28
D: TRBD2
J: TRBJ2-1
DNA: TGTGCCAGCAGCCGGCCGGGACTAGCGGGATTGAATGAGCAGTTCTTC
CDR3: CASSRPGLAGLNEQFF

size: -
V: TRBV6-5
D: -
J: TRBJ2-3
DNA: TGTGCCAGCAGTTACTCGGGGACGGGCACAGATACGCAGTATTTT
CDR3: CASSYSGTGTDTQYF

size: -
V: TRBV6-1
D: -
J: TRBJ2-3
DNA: TGTGCCAGCACCGCCCTGGGCTGGTGGGGCACAGATACGCAGTATTTT
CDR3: CASTALGWWGTDTQYF

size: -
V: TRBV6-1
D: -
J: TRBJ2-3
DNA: TGTGCCAGCAGTGACGCCGGGACGGGAGCCGAAAATACGCAGTATTTC
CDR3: CASSDAGTGAENTQYF

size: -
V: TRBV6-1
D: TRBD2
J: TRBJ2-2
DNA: TGTGCCAGCAGTGGTGCGGGAGCGTACACCGGGGAGCTGTTTTTT
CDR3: CASSGAGAYTGELFF

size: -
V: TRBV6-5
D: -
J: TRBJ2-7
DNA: TGTGCCAGCAGTTACTCGGGACTGAGCTCCTACGAGCAGTACTTC
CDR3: CASSYSGLSSYEQYF

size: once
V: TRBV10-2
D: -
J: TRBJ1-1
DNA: TGCGCCAGCAGTGAGGGGTTGAAAGGGGGCACTGAAGCTTTCTTT
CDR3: CASSEGLKGGTEAFF

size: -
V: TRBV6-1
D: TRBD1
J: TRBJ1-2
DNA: TGTGCCAGCAGTGAAGTAGGCTACAGGGGCGATGGCTACACCTTC
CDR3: CASSEVGYRGDGYTF

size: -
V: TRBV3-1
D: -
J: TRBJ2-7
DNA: TGTGCCAGCAGCCAAGATAACGTAAGGGGTTACGAGCAGTACTTC
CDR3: CASSQDNVRGYEQYF

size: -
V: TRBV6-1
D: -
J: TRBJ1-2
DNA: TGTGCCAGCAGTGGGGGGTTTGGCTATGGCTACACCTTC
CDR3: CASSGGFGYGYTF

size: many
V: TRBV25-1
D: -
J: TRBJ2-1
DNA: TGTGCCAGCACCCCCCCACAGAGCTCCTACAATGAGCAGTTCTTC
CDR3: CASTPPQSSYNEQFF

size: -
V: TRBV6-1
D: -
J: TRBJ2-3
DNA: TGTGCCAGCGGGGGGGCCGGGGCAGGGGACCGGGAGACGCAGTATTTC
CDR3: CASGGAGAGDRETQYF

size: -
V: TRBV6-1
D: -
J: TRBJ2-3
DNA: TGTGCCAGCAGTGAATCCACAGATACGCAGTATTTT
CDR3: CASSESTDTQYF

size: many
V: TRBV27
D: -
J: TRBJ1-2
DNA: TGTGCCAGCAGTGGATTAGGGGCTAACTATGGCTACACCTTC
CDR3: CASSGLGANYGYTF

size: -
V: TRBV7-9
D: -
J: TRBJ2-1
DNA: TGTGCCAGCAGCCCACTTAACAATGAGCAGTTCTTC
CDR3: CASSPLNNEQFF

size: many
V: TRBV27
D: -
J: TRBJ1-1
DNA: TGTGCCAGCAGCCCCTGGGGGCAACGGAACACTGAAGCTTTCTTT
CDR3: CASSPWGQRNTEAFF

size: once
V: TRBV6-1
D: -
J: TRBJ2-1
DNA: TGTGCCAGCACCCCCCTGAGAGGTGAGACCCAGTTCTTC
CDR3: CASTPLRGETQFF

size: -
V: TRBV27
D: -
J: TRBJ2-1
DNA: TGTGCCAGCAGTTTAGGCCTCCACGATGAGCAGTTCTTC
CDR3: CASSLGLHDEQFF

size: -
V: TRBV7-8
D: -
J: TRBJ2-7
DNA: TGTGCCAGCAGCTTAACTTGGGGAACAGAACTCAAGGGGTCCGAGCAGTACTTC
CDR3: CASSLTWGTELKGSEQYF

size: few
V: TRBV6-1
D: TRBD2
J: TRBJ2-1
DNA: TGTGCCAGCAGTGAATGGGGACTAGCGGGAGGCGTTGGGAATGAGCAGTTCTTC
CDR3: CASSEWGLAGGVGNEQFF

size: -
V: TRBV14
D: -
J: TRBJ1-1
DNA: TGTGCCAGCAGCCTCGGCCTGGGCACTGAAGCTTTCTTT
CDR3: CASSLGLGTEAFF

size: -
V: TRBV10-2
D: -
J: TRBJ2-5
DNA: TGCGCCAGCGGGGGACTCGGGGTCGCGGGCCAAGAGACGCAGTACTTC
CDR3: CASGGLGVAGQETQYF

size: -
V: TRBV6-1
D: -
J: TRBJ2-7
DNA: TGTGCCAGCAGTGAAACGTGGGCTGTCGGCACCGATGCGCAGTACTTC
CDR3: CASSETWAVGTDAQYF

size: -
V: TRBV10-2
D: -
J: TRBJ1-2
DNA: TGCGCCACCTATTACGGGGGCTATGGCTACACCTTC
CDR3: CATYYGGYGYTF

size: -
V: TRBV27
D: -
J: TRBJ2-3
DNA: TGTGCCAGGGGTCTAGGAGCCATAGATACGCAGTATTTC
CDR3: CARGLGAIDTQYF

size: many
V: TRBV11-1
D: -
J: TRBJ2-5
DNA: TGTGCCAGCAGAAAGTCGGGGGGCGGAAAGACCCAGTACTTC
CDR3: CASRKSGGGKTQYF

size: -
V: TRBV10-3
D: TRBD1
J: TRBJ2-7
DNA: TGTGCCATCAGCCCACAGGGGGCCTCCTACGAGCAGTACTTC
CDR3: CAISPQGASYEQYF

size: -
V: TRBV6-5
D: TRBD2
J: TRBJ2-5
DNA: TGTGCCAGCAGTTACTCGGGAGGGCTAGCGGGAGAGACCCAGTACTTC
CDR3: CASSYSGGLAGETQYF

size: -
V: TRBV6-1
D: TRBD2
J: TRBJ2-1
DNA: TGTGCCAGCAGTGAAGAGACTAGCGGGATATGGGAGCAGTTCTTC
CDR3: CASSEETSGIWEQFF

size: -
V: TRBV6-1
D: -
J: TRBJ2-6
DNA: TGTGCCAGCAGTGAGCAGGCTTCCTGGGCCAACGTCCTGACTTTC
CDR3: CASSEQASWANVLTF